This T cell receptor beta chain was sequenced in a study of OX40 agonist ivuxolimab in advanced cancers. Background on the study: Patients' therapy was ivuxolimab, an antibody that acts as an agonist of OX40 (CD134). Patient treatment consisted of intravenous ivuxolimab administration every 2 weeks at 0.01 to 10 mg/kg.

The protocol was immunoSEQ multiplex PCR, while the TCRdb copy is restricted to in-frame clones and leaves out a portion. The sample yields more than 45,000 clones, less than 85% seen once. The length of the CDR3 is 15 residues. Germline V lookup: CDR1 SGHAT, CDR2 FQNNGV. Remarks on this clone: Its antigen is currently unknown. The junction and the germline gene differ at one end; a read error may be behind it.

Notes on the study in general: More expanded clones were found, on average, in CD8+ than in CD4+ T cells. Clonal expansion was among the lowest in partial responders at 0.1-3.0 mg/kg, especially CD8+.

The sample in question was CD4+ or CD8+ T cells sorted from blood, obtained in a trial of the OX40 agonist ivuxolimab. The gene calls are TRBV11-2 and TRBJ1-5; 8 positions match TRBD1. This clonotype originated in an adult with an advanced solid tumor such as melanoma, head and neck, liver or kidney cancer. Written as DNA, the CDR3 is TGTGCCAGCAGCCTAGACAGGGGTTCCCATCAGCCCCAGCATTTT. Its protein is CASSLDRGSHQPQHF. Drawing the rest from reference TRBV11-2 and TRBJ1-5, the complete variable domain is EAGVAQSPRYKIIEKRQSVAFWCNPISGHATLYWYQQILGQGPKLLIQFQNNGVVDDSQLPKDRFSAERLKGVDSTLKIQPAKLEDSAVYLCASSLDRGSHQPQHFGDGTRLSIL.